The rows below give T cell receptor beta chains drawn from one sample of a study of blood T cell repertoires in COVID-19. TCRdb keeps only in-frame clones here, not all; method: immunoSEQ multiplex PCR. The sample gives about 370,000 clones, approximately 88% of which show up once; less than 3.5% is in the top ten. Sequenced material: peripheral blood. The source of these receptors is a woman aged 30 to 39 with COVID-19, enrolled during active disease. Both conserved end residues are part of each CDR3. D genes are given only for firm matches. Expanded clones are given a class, and other clones once, few, many or no size at all.

d_gene	abundance	j_gene	v_gene	CDR3nt	CDR3aa
TRBD1	once	TRBJ2-6	TRBV7-9	TGTGCCAGCAGCCCCAGTCCCGGGACAGGGGCTGGGGCCAACGTCCTGACTTTC	CASSPSPGTGAGANVLTF
.	.	TRBJ2-1	TRBV10-3	TGTGCCATCAGTGATGGAGAACCCAATGAGCAGTTCTTC	CAISDGEPNEQFF
.	.	TRBJ2-5	TRBV7-8	TGTGCCAGCAGCTTAGACCAGTTGGAGACCCAGTACTTC	CASSLDQLETQYF
TRBD1	.	TRBJ2-2	TRBV9	TGTGCCAGCAGCGTCAGGGGACAGGGGTTTACCGGGGAGCTGTTTTTT	CASSVRGQGFTGELFF
TRBD1	once	TRBJ2-7	TRBV11-2	TGTGCCAGCAGCTCATCCGGGACAGGGGCCACCTACGAGCAGTACTTC	CASSSSGTGATYEQYF
TRBD1	.	TRBJ2-3	TRBV2	TGTGCCAGCAGCATCGGGACAGCCACAGATACGCAGTATTTT	CASSIGTATDTQYF
.	.	TRBJ2-1	TRBV19	TGTGCCAGTAGTATAGGGGCTCATGTGGTCAGCTCCTACAATGAGCAGTTCTTC	CASSIGAHVVSSYNEQFF
TRBD2	.	TRBJ2-1	TRBV5-1	TGCGCCAGCAGCACTAGCGGGGGAGTCACCTACAATGAGCAGTTCTTC	CASSTSGGVTYNEQFF
TRBD2	.	TRBJ2-2	TRBV19	TGTGCCAGTATCCAGAGCGGGGGGACCCTGAACACCGGGGAGCTGTTTTTT	CASIQSGGTLNTGELFF
.	.	TRBJ2-3	TRBV13	TGTGCCAGCACCCCAGGGAAAGGGGGATTCGGTACAGATACGCAGTATTTT	CASTPGKGGFGTDTQYF
TRBD1	.	TRBJ2-7	TRBV6-1	TGTGCCAGCAGTGAAATAGGGAGACAGGGGCGAAACGAGCAGTACTTC	CASSEIGRQGRNEQYF
.	.	TRBJ2-7	TRBV6-6	TGTGCCAGCAGTACCCAACAGGGGACTCCCTACGAGCAGTACTTC	CASSTQQGTPYEQYF
TRBD2	.	TRBJ2-1	TRBV4-1	TGCGCCAGCAGCCAAGTGGGACTAGGCGCTGAGCAGTTCTTC	CASSQVGLGAEQFF
TRBD1	.	TRBJ2-7	TRBV5-6	TGTGCCAGCAGCCCATACGGACAGGGCCCCTACGAGCAGTACTTC	CASSPYGQGPYEQYF
.	.	TRBJ1-1	TRBV11-2	TGTGCCAGCAGCTTGGAAGGGGTCGCTGAAGCTTTCTTT	CASSLEGVAEAFF
.	.	TRBJ1-1	TRBV28	TGTGCCAGCAGTTTGGGCTCTCCGAACACTGAAGCTTTCTTT	CASSLGSPNTEAFF
.	.	TRBJ2-6	TRBV7-9	TGTGCCAGCTCTGGAGGCCGGGGGTCTCGGTCTGGGGCCAACGTCCTGACTTTC	CASSGGRGSRSGANVLTF
TRBD1	.	TRBJ1-1	TRBV5-4	TGTGCCAGCAGCTTTTGGGACAGAGGCAACACTGAAGCTTTCTTT	CASSFWDRGNTEAFF
TRBD1	.	TRBJ1-3	TRBV19	TGTGCCAGTAGTCCGATACTCAGGGGGTTCGCTGGAAACACCATATATTTT	CASSPILRGFAGNTIYF
.	.	TRBJ1-4	TRBV7-2	TGTGCCAGCAGCTTGGTGGGGGGGCGCGGTGAAAAACTGTTTTTT	CASSLVGGRGEKLFF
TRBD2	.	TRBJ2-7	TRBV2	TGTGCCAGCAGGTTAGCGGGGGGTTCCTACGAGCAGTACTTC	CASRLAGGSYEQYF
TRBD1	.	TRBJ2-7	TRBV10-3	TGTGCCTCAGGGGGTCCCTACGAGCAGTACTTC	CASGGPYEQYF
TRBD1	once	TRBJ2-7	TRBV27	TGTGCCAGCAGTTCCCCCGGGACAGGGAATCCCGAGCAATACTTC	CASSSPGTGNPEQYF
TRBD2	.	TRBJ2-3	TRBV11-2	TGTGCCAGCAGCTTCAGGACTAGCGGGGGAGATACGCAGTATTTT	CASSFRTSGGDTQYF
TRBD2	.	TRBJ2-7	TRBV5-4	TGTGCCAGCAGCGAAGGACTAGAACCCTCTTACGAGCAGTACTTC	CASSEGLEPSYEQYF
.	.	TRBJ1-6	TRBV2	TGTGCCAGCAGACTTCAGGGGCGGAATTCACCCCTCCACTTT	CASRLQGRNSPLHF
.	.	TRBJ1-1	TRBV19	TGTGCCAGTAGTATAGGTCCAAACACTGAAGCTTTCTTT	CASSIGPNTEAFF
.	.	TRBJ1-4	TRBV13	TGTGCCAGCAGCTCCAGGGGTACTAATGAAAAACTGTTTTTT	CASSSRGTNEKLFF
TRBD2	.	TRBJ2-3	TRBV5-1	TGCGCCAGCAGCTTTGGGACTACGGGCACAGATACGCAGTATTTT	CASSFGTTGTDTQYF
TRBD1	.	TRBJ1-5	TRBV6-2/TRBV6-3	TGTGCCAGCAGTTACTCCCCCCGGGACAGCCTTAATCAGCCCCAGCATTTT	CASSYSPRDSLNQPQHF
.	.	TRBJ2-2	TRBV6-6	TGTGCCAGCAGTCTACCCCAGGAAAGGGGGGGCACCGGGGAGCTGTTTTTT	CASSLPQERGGTGELFF
.	.	TRBJ2-3	TRBV4-1	TGCGCCAGCAGCCACCTCGGGAGCTTCAGGGGCACAGATACGCAGTATTTT	CASSHLGSFRGTDTQYF
.	.	TRBJ1-6	TRBV7-6	TGTGCCAGCAGCTTAGCGCTAGGAAGCTCCTATAATTCACCCCTCCACTTT	CASSLALGSSYNSPLHF
.	.	TRBJ1-1	TRBV10-2	TGCGCCAGCTCAGGCCTGGAAGGCACTGAAGCTTTCTTT	CASSGLEGTEAFF
.	.	TRBJ1-2	TRBV19	TGTGCCAGTAGTATAGTGGTCGCAGAAGATGGCTACACCTTC	CASSIVVAEDGYTF
.	.	TRBJ2-1	TRBV5-4	TGTGCCAGCAGCGGGGGACTCCTGTACAATGAGCAGTTCTTC	CASSGGLLYNEQFF
TRBD2	once	TRBJ2-7	TRBV5-6	TGTGCCAGCACCGGGTGGTCTAGCGGTCATTCCTACGAGCAGTACTTC	CASTGWSSGHSYEQYF
TRBD2	.	TRBJ2-5	TRBV7-2	TGTGCCAGCAGCGTAGTCGTAGCGGGGCCAACCCAAGGGACCCAGTACTTC	CASSVVVAGPTQGTQYF
TRBD1	.	TRBJ1-3	TRBV5-1	TGCGCCAGCAGCTTTGGACAGGGGGAAGGGTCTGGAAACACCATATATTTT	CASSFGQGEGSGNTIYF
.	once	TRBJ2-1	TRBV13	TGTGCCAGCAGCACGAGCGGCCCACCCTACAATGAGCAGTTCTTC	CASSTSGPPYNEQFF
TRBD1	.	TRBJ1-1	TRBV7-2	TGTGCCAGCAGCGCTCGACAGGGGCTGGTCGCTGAAGCTTTCTTT	CASSARQGLVAEAFF
.	.	TRBJ2-1	TRBV2	TGTGCCAGCGGGATTTGGCCACAGGATAATGAGCAGTTCTTC	CASGIWPQDNEQFF
TRBD2	.	TRBJ2-3	TRBV5-6	TGTGCCAGCAGCTCCAAGGGGAGGGGTGGCACAGATACGCAGTATTTT	CASSSKGRGGTDTQYF
TRBD2	.	TRBJ2-1	TRBV7-2	TGTGCCAGCAGCTTAGGGGCTAGCGGCCCCTACAATGAGCAGTTCTTC	CASSLGASGPYNEQFF
TRBD2	.	TRBJ2-5	TRBV3-1/TRBV3-2	TGTGCCAGCAGCCAACGGACTAGCGGGACCCAAGAGACCCAGTACTTC	CASSQRTSGTQETQYF
.	.	TRBJ1-1	TRBV6-5	TGTGCCAGCAGTTTATCCAGGGCCACTGAAGCTTTCTTT	CASSLSRATEAFF
.	.	TRBJ2-1	TRBV5-5	TGTGCCAGCAGCTTGAGTATGCTGGCCTCCTACAATGAGCAGTTCTTC	CASSLSMLASYNEQFF
.	.	TRBJ1-5	TRBV7-8	TGTGCCAGCAGCCCAGTTTTGTTCGGGGTAAGCAATCAGCCCCAGCATTTT	CASSPVLFGVSNQPQHF
.	once	TRBJ1-1	TRBV4-1	TGCGCCAGCAGCCTTCCACAGGGCATGAACACTGAAGCTTTCTTT	CASSLPQGMNTEAFF